These T cell receptor beta chains were read from a single sample in a study of blood T cell repertoires in COVID-19. Clones were sequenced by immunoSEQ multiplex PCR, and TCRdb holds only the in-frame ones, with some missing. This sample has about 140,000 clones, with approximately 86% found just once. Sequencing was done on a sample of peripheral blood. All receptors come from a human donor in a cohort sampled during active COVID-19. Each CDR3 is given with its conserved first and last residue. The order of the fields is D gene, V gene, clone size, J gene, CDR3 DNA, CDR3 protein. D genes are given only for firm matches. Not every row has a clone size; where given, it reads once, few, many or a size class.

>NA|TRBV5-1|NA|TRBJ2-7
TGCGCCAGCAGCTTGGTGGGGGGCTACGAGCAGTACTTC
CASSLVGGYEQYF
>TRBD2|TRBV7-9|NA|TRBJ2-5
TGTGCCAGCAGCTTGGGACTAGCGGGAGTGAAGACCCAGTACTTC
CASSLGLAGVKTQYF
>NA|TRBV5-6|NA|TRBJ2-7
TGTGCCAGCAGCTGGGGGCGCCCCTACGAGCAGTACTTC
CASSWGRPYEQYF
>NA|TRBV12-3/TRBV12-4|NA|TRBJ2-7
TGTGCCAGCAGTCCCTACTCCTACGAGCAGTACTTC
CASSPYSYEQYF
>NA|TRBV24-1|NA|TRBJ2-6
TGTGCCACCAGTCCCCGACAGACCGCTGGGGCCAACGTCCTGACTTTC
CATSPRQTAGANVLTF
>NA|TRBV10-3|NA|TRBJ1-2
TGTGCCATCAGTGAGCCTCCTGGTGGACTTCCCCTCCAACCGGTAGACTATGGCTACACCTTC
CAISEPPGGLPLQPVDYGYTF
>TRBD1|TRBV7-9|NA|TRBJ1-4
TGTGCCAGCAGCTTAGGGCCGGACAGGGTTTATGAAAAACTGTTTTTT
CASSLGPDRVYEKLFF
>TRBD1|TRBV7-8|many|TRBJ2-7
TGTGCCAGCACCACACAACAGGGGAGCTCCTACGAGCAGTACTTC
CASTTQQGSSYEQYF
>TRBD1|TRBV5-6|NA|TRBJ1-3
TGTGCCAGCAGCTTGTCCGGGACAGATATTGGAAACACCATATATTTT
CASSLSGTDIGNTIYF
>TRBD2|TRBV5-1|NA|TRBJ2-3
TGCGCCAGCAGCTTGGCCCCGCGGGAGGGCCAATATACGCAGTATTTT
CASSLAPREGQYTQYF
>NA|TRBV6-1|many|TRBJ2-7
TGTGCCAGCAGTGAAGTGGTGGAGGCCCCCGAGCAGTACTTC
CASSEVVEAPEQYF
>TRBD2|TRBV18|NA|TRBJ2-5
TGTGCCAGCTCACCATGGGACTATCAAGAGACCCAGTACTTC
CASSPWDYQETQYF
>NA|TRBV18|NA|TRBJ1-3
TGTGCCAGCTCACCACCGATGGGACAAGTTGGAAACACCATATATTTT
CASSPPMGQVGNTIYF
>NA|TRBV2|NA|TRBJ2-1
TGTGCCAGCTCCCGGGACTTAAGCTCCTACAATGAGCAGTTCTTC
CASSRDLSSYNEQFF
>TRBD2|TRBV15|NA|TRBJ2-7
TGTGCCACCAGCAGAACTAGCGCCAACCTGTACGAGCAGTACTTC
CATSRTSANLYEQYF
>NA|TRBV24-1|NA|TRBJ1-5
TGTGCCACTCAGGGTACAGGCAATCAGCCCCAGCATTTT
CATQGTGNQPQHF
>NA|TRBV30|NA|TRBJ1-5
TGTGCCTGGAGTGTAGGACACGGGAGCAATCAGCCCCAGCATTTT
CAWSVGHGSNQPQHF
>TRBD1|TRBV28|NA|TRBJ2-3
TGTGCCAGCAGTCTGGGGACAGCGAGCACAGATACGCAGTATTTT
CASSLGTASTDTQYF
>NA|TRBV4-1|NA|TRBJ1-1
TGCGCCAGCAGCCAAGTCATGAGGAGCACTGAAGCTTTCTTT
CASSQVMRSTEAFF
>TRBD1|TRBV11-2|NA|TRBJ1-5
TGTGCCAGCAGCTGGGACAGGGATCAGCCCCAGCATTTT
CASSWDRDQPQHF
>TRBD1|TRBV7-9|NA|TRBJ1-1
TGTGCCAGCAGCGCCCGGACAGGGGGCGACACTGAAGCTTTCTTT
CASSARTGGDTEAFF
>NA|TRBV5-1|NA|TRBJ1-1
TGCGCCAGCAGCTTGTCGACTGCGAACACTGAAGCTTTCTTT
CASSLSTANTEAFF
>NA|TRBV14|NA|TRBJ2-7
TGTGCCAGCAGCCAAGTCCAGGGACCCGGGAGACGATACGAGCAGTACTTC
CASSQVQGPGRRYEQYF
>TRBD1|TRBV27|NA|TRBJ1-1
TGTGCCAGCAGTCGTGGGGACAGGTCGAACACTGAAGCTTTCTTT
CASSRGDRSNTEAFF
>TRBD2|TRBV4-1|NA|TRBJ2-3
TGCGCCAGCAGCCAAGGGACTAGCGGGAGAGGATACACAGATACGCAGTATTTT
CASSQGTSGRGYTDTQYF